A single T cell receptor beta chain is shown here with its context. This sample was taken from a study of blood T cell repertoires in COVID-19. The CDR3 covers 14 residues. Germline V CDR1 and CDR2: MDHEN, SYDVKM. Trimming took off 10 bases at V and 1 base at J, with 14 bases between the two ends. Method: immunoSEQ multiplex PCR; TCRdb's copy keeps in-frame clones and lacks some. This sample has about 250,000 clones, with about 80% found just once. The origin of this receptor is a man aged 50-60 years who had recovered from COVID-19. The sample was PBMCs or T cells enriched from blood (not recorded which). The rearrangement joins TRBV28 to TRBJ1-5; D remains ambiguous. CDR3 residues: CATTGSSSNQPQHF. The CDR3 DNA reads as TGTGCCACTACGGGTTCTTCGAGCAATCAGCCCCAGCATTTT.